The next 12 T cell receptor beta chains were all read from a single sample in a study of T cell clonality in common variable immunodeficiency. Whole-study findings and limits: Reportedly, TCR beta sequences from common variable immunodeficiency showed fewer deletions and N-nucleotide insertions.

No antigen has been assigned to these receptors. Only in-frame clones appear in the TCRdb table, and some are missing; sequencing was by immunoSEQ multiplex PCR. The sample holds some 14,000 clones, and no clone turns up only once. The specimen was peripheral blood mononuclear cells. The receptors shown here come from a human donor with common variable immunodeficiency.

This clone was seen many times. The read ends 3 residues shy of where the CDR3 ends; the end is completed using the germline J gene. This chain joins TRBV30 and TRBJ2-5; D is uncertain. The V end lost 3 bases, the J end lost 2 bases, and 10 bases lay between the germline ends. Germline V CDR1 and CDR2: GTSNPN, SVGIG (reference sequence). This CDR3 has 13 amino acids. CDR3 amino acids: CAWRVNGQETQYF. Partial CDR3 DNA: TGTGCCTGGAGGGTGAACGGGCAAGAGACC.

Within the sample, this clone is medium-sized. The read falls 3 residues short of the CDR3 end, and the missing part is taken from the germline J gene. The chain links TRBV29-1 to TRBJ1-2; 11 bases match TRBD1. The germline V gene encodes CDR1 SQVTM and CDR2 ANQGSEA. The V and J ends lost 6 bases and 6 bases, in that order; junction bases with no gene match: 3. This CDR3 contains 12 residues. The covered CDR3 bases are TGCAGCGTGGGGACAGGGGGAGATGGC. It is translated as CSVGTGGDG. The entire CDR3 sequence reads CSVGTGGDGYTF.

Details on this clone: The missing CDR3 end, 3 residues past where the read stops, is filled in from the germline J gene. The genes are TRBV2 and TRBJ2-1; the match to TRBD2 covers 10 bases. Germline V gene lookup returns CDR1 SNHLY and CDR2 FYNNEI. This CDR3 is built from 15 residues. After removal of 3 bases from V and 4 bases from J, the junction contained 3 bases not matched to a gene. CDR3 bases read: TGTGCCAGCAGTGATCTAGCGGGGGTGTACAATGAG. This gives the protein CASSDLAGVYNE. The CDR3 in full is CASSDLAGVYNEQFF.

This clone was seen a few times. The read stops 3 residues short of the end of the CDR3; the missing end is completed from the germline J gene. This sequence joins TRBV19 and TRBJ2-3; TRBD1 is a possible D gene (5 bases). V lost 7 bases to trimming and J lost 6 bases, with 11 bases between them. Germline CDR1 reads LNHDA; CDR2 reads SQIVND (reference sequence). The CDR3 is made up of 12 amino acids. The CDR3 sequence is CASKTGADTQYF. CDR3 DNA, as far as it was read: TGTGCCAGTAAAACTGGGGCGGATACG.

Details on this clone: The CDR3 is cut off 3 residues early in the read; its end comes from the germline J gene. This chain joins TRBV19 and TRBJ2-7, with D perhaps TRBD2 (5 bases). V lost 1 base, J lost 1 base, and 8 bases lay in between. CDR3 size: 14 residues. Germline values: CDR1 LNHDA, CDR2 SQIVND (reference sequence). CDR3 protein: CASSIARGSYEQYF. Partial CDR3 DNA: TGTGCCAGTAGTATAGCAAGAGGGTCCTACGAG.

CDR3 in amino acids: CASSARDYSYEQYF. The DNA read from the CDR3 is TGTGCCAGCAGTGCCCGGGACTACTCCTACGAG. The chain recombines TRBV6-1 with TRBJ2-7, with TRBD2 matching 7 bases. The read ends 3 residues early relative to the CDR3; the germline J gene fills the gap. The CDR3 spans 14 residues. Germline lookup yields CDR1 MNHNS and CDR2 SASEGT. The V gene end was trimmed by 4 bases and the J gene end by 0 bases; junction bases not matched to a gene: 3.

This clone was detected only a few times. Read data end 3 residues before the CDR3 end; the end is taken from the germline J gene. This chain links TRBV19 with TRBJ2-5; possibly TRBD1 for D (5 bases). Trimming cost V 3 bases and J 0 bases, with 11 bases left between them. CDR3 size: 15 residues. Per germline, CDR1 LNHDA and CDR2 SQIVND (reference sequence). The DNA read from the CDR3 is TGTGCCAGTAGTATGGGGCGGACGGACCAAGAGACC. Protein: CASSMGRTDQET. From start to end, the CDR3 is CASSMGRTDQETQYF.

In its sample, this clone was seen a few times. From the germline J gene comes the end of the CDR3, since the read stops 3 residues before it. J is TRBJ2-1 and V is TRBV11-2, with D hard to call. Germline values: CDR1 SGHAT, CDR2 FQNNGV. The CDR3 has 13 residues. Trimming removed 3 bases from V and 9 bases from J, with 12 bases in between. CDR3 bases read: TGTGCCAGCAGCTTCACCCCCCCAGGTGAG. The encoded protein is CASSFTPPGE. The full-length CDR3 reads as CASSFTPPGEQFF. Variable domain in full (rest from reference TRBV11-2 and TRBJ2-1): EAGVAQSPRYKIIEKRQSVAFWCNPISGHATLYWYQQILGQGPKLLIQFQNNGVVDDSQLPKDRFSAERLKGVDSTLKIQPAKLEDSAVYLCASSFTPPGEQFFGPGTRLTVL.

This clone was counted between two and nine times. The sequence runs out 3 residues before the end of the CDR3; the remainder is reconstructed from the germline J gene. The V call is TRBV18, the J call TRBJ2-7; D gene uncertain. The V end was cut by 5 bases, the J end by 2 bases, with 16 bases between. The germline gives CDR1 KGHSH, CDR2 LQKENI. The CDR3 spans 15 residues. CDR3 protein: CASSSTPTYPYEQYF. CDR3 bases read: TGTGCCAGCTCATCGACTCCTACCTACCCCTACGAG. Together with reference TRBV18 and TRBJ2-7, the CDR3 gives the full variable domain: NAGVMQNPRHLVRRRGQEARLRCSPMKGHSHVYWYRQLPEEGLKFMVYLQKENIIDESGMPKERFSAEFPKEGPSILRIQQVVRGDSAAYFCASSSTPTYPYEQYFGPGTRLTVT.

There are a few counts of this clone. The read terminates 3 residues ahead of where the CDR3 ends, so the germline J gene completes it. This chain uses TRBV30 with TRBJ2-4; D is unclear. CDR3 length equals 17 residues. Germline V gives CDR1 GTSNPN, CDR2 SVGIG (reference sequence). V dropped 3 bases and J dropped 0 bases, with 18 bases sitting between them. This CDR3 reads CAWSPGLAILAKNIQYF. The covered CDR3 bases are TGTGCCTGGAGCCCAGGCCTCGCGATATTAGCCAAAAACATT.

This clone was found a few times. Read coverage stops 3 residues before the CDR3 terminus; the germline J gene supplies the remainder. The genes are TRBV5-1 and TRBJ1-1; D is unclear. V was clipped by 0 bases and J by 4 bases, with 13 bases between them. The CDR3 covers 15 residues. CDR1 SGHRS and CDR2 YFSETQ come from the germline V gene. The CDR3 sequence: CASSLGAQVVTEAFF. The sequenced part of the CDR3 DNA is TGCGCCAGCAGCTTGGGTGCGCAGGTTGTCACTGAA. The full variable domain, its missing parts supplied by reference TRBV5-1 and TRBJ1-1, is KAGVTQTPRYLIKTRGQQVTLSCSPISGHRSVSWYQQTPGQGLQFLFEYFSETQRNKGNFPGRFSGRQFSNSRSEMNVSTLELGDSALYLCASSLGAQVVTEAFFGQGTRLTVV.

Details on this clone: The DNA ends 3 residues before the CDR3 does, and the rest of the CDR3 is filled in from the germline J gene. The chain has TRBV7-3 and TRBJ2-1; D possibly corresponds to TRBD1 (5 bases). The length of the CDR3 is 15 residues. Germline V gene data show CDR1 as SGHTA and CDR2 as FQGTGA. Trimming pared 1 base from V and 9 bases from J, leaving 16 bases between. The CDR3 is CASSLKSGQGGEQFF. The DNA read from the CDR3 is TGTGCCAGCAGCTTAAAAAGTGGGCAGGGTGGTGAG. The whole variable domain, filled in from reference TRBV7-3 and TRBJ2-1, reads GAGVSQTPSNKVTEKGKYVELRCDPISGHTALYWYRQSLGQGPEFLIYFQGTGAADDSGLPNDRFFAVRPEGSVSTLKIQRTERGDSAVYLCASSLKSGQGGEQFFGPGTRLTVL.